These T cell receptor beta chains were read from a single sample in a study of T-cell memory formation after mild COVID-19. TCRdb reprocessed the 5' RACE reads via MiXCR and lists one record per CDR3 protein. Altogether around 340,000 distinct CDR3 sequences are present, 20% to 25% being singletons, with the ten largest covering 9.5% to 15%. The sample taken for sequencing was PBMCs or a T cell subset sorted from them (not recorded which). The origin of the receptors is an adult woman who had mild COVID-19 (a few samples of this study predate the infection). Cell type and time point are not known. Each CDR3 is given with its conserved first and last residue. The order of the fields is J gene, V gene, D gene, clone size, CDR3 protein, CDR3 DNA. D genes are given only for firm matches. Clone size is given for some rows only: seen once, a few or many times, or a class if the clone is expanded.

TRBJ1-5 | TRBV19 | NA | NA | CASSPLGYDNQPQHF | TGTGCCAGTAGCCCCTTGGGGTATGACAATCAGCCCCAGCATTTT
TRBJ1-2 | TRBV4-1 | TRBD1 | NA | CASSQVPDRAGGYTF | TGCGCCAGCAGCCAAGTCCCCGACAGGGCGGGCGGCTACACCTTC
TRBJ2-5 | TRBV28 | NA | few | CATYFHGQYF | TGTGCCACCTACTTCCATGGCCAGTACTTC
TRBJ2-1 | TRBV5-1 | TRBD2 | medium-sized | CASSFGAGLYNEQFF | TGCGCCAGCAGCTTTGGAGCGGGACTATACAATGAGCAGTTCTTC
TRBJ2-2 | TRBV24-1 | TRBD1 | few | CATSDKTGWRPGELFF | TGTGCCACCAGTGACAAGACAGGGTGGCGGCCCGGGGAGCTGTTTTTT
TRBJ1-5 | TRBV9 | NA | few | CASSVGASQPQHF | TGTGCCAGCAGCGTTGGTGCAAGTCAGCCCCAGCATTTT
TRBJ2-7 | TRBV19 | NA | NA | CATRRLGSYEQYF | TGTGCCACCCGCCGTTTGGGGTCCTACGAGCAGTACTTC
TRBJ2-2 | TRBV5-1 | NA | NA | CASSLRQGSTGELFF | TGCGCCAGCAGCTTGCGGCAGGGGAGCACCGGGGAGCTGTTTTTT
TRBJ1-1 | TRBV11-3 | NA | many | CASSLDPLGILQRSHSEAFF | TGTGCCAGCAGCTTAGATCCATTAGGTATTTTACAGCGGAGTCATTCTGAAGCTTTCTTT
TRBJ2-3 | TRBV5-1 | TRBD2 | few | CASSLEGGAGGHTDTQYF | TGCGCCAGCAGCTTGGAGGGCGGCGCGGGGGGGCACACAGATACGCAGTATTTT
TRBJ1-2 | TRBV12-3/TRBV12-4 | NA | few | CASSLADNYGYTF | TGTGCCAGCAGTTTGGCAGATAACTATGGCTACACCTTC
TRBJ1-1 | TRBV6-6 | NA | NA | CASSSLKNTEAFF | TGTGCCAGCAGTTCCCTGAAAAACACTGAAGCTTTCTTT
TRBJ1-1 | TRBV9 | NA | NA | CASSASGDWTEAFF | TGTGCCAGCAGCGCATCCGGAGATTGGACTGAAGCTTTCTTT
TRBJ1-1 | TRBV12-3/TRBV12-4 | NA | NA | CASSWADNTEAFF | TGTGCCAGCAGTTGGGCGGATAACACTGAAGCTTTCTTT
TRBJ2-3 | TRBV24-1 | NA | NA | CATSAPTGSSTDTQYF | TGTGCCACCAGTGCCCCCACCGGGTCCTCCACAGATACGCAGTATTTT
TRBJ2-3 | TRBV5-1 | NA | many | CASSLRRAGRDTQYF | TGCGCCAGCAGCTTGCGACGGGCAGGTCGAGATACGCAGTATTTT
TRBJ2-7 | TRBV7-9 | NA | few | CAWDGRDGYEQYF | TGTGCCTGGGACGGTCGCGATGGGTACGAGCAGTACTTC
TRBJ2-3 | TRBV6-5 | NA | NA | CASTPGGTDTQYF | TGTGCCAGCACCCCGGGAGGCACAGATACGCAGTATTTT
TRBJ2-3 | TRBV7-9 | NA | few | CASSRQGNTDTQYF | TGTGCCAGCAGCCGACAAGGAAACACAGATACGCAGTATTTT
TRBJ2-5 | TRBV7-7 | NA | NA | CASSSSSELETQYF | TGTGCGAGCAGCTCGTCGTCTGAGTTGGAGACCCAGTACTTC
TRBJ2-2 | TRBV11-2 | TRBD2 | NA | CASSLIGTSRRAGELFF | TGTGCCAGCAGCTTAATCGGGACTAGCAGACGTGCGGGGGAGCTGTTTTTT
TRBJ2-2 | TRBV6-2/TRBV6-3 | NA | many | CALKGANTGELFF | TGTGCCTTGAAGGGCGCGAACACCGGGGAGCTGTTTTTT
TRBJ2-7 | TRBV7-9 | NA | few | CASNLESSYEQYF | TGTGCCAGCAACCTAGAGAGCTCCTACGAGCAGTACTTC
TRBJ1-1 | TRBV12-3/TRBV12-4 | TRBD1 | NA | CASSSPGQSNTEAFF | TGTGCCAGCAGTTCACCGGGACAGTCGAACACTGAAGCTTTCTTT
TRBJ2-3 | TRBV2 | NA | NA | CASSATTDTQYF | TGTGCCAGCAGTGCAACCACAGATACGCAGTATTTT
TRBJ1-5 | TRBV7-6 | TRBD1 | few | CASSLGQGASNQPQHF | TGTGCCAGCAGCTTAGGACAGGGGGCTAGCAATCAGCCCCAGCATTTT
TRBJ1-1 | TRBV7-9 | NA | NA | CASSRPGHLAEAFF | TGTGCCAGCAGCCGACCGGGACACCTCGCCGAAGCTTTCTTT
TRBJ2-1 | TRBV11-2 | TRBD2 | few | CASSFGVWREDDNEQFF | TGTGCCAGCAGCTTCGGGGTATGGCGGGAGGATGACAATGAGCAGTTCTTC
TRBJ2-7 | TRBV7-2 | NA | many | CASSFARGAYEQYF | TGTGCCAGCAGCTTCGCCAGGGGAGCCTACGAGCAGTACTTC
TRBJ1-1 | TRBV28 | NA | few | CASSLWPAEAFF | TGTGCCAGCAGTTTGTGGCCCGCTGAAGCTTTCTTT
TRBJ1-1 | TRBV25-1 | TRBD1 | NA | CASSEYTRQGDTEAFF | TGTGCCAGCAGTGAATATACCCGACAGGGTGACACTGAAGCTTTCTTT
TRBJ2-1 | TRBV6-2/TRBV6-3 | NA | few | CASSQAGTFGEQFF | TGTGCCAGCAGCCAAGCCGGGACTTTCGGTGAGCAGTTCTTC